This T cell receptor beta chain emerged from a study of blood T cell repertoires in COVID-19 (dated by TCRdb to 2020 to 2022). With regard to the full study: The collaborator samples originated in the United States, Italy and Spain and spanned the acute and convalescent phases of COVID-19. The repertoires were made available in a free public database intended to serve as a resource for research on the immune response to SARS-CoV-2. Sample metadata almost always included a de-identified subject ID, COVID-19 status, age in years and sex. Where available, HLA class I and class II types were taken from metadata supplied by the sample provider and were not determined by assay-based typing. Samples were obtained from the ongoing ImmuneRACE study (first 160 participants) and from 1,254 subjects provided by 6 global collaborators. The material from the prospective study consisted of cDNA or gDNA derived from T cells, B-cell-depleted T cells, or PBMCs. The dataset comprised deeply sampled blood TCRbeta repertoires from subjects exposed to, actively infected with, or recovered from COVID-19.

In Seattle, one collaborating source enrolled patients while the infection was active and tracked those patients longitudinally over the course of disease. Each collaborating institution followed its own protocols to collect whole blood in K2EDTA tubes. For TCRbeta analysis, collaborators shipped samples as frozen whole blood, isolated PBMCs, or DNA extracted from either of those sample types. What the research found in general, with its limitations: How much clinical and demographic metadata was included differed by source and by participant, and the metadata was provided uncurated.

As concerns this clone: Its antigen remains undetermined. There are no base qualities to consult, and no much larger clone falls within one base.

The immunoSEQ Assay, a bias-controlled multiplex PCR, was used to amplify TCRbeta CDR3 regions from genomic DNA. The authors' analysis ran thus. Within the assay, amplification of reference gene primers was used to estimate how many nucleated cells each sample contained. To quantify the absolute abundance of each unique TCRbeta CDR3 rearrangement, sequence reads were collapsed and filtered. For each sample, productive Simpson clonality was calculated by taking the square root of Simpson's diversity index across productive rearrangements. The clones in this table, taken by TCRdb from immuneACCESS, are in-frame only. Not every clone is retained; where verified, under half of the shortfall comes from an unresolved V gene, and the cause of the rest is unknown. Clonal size and the V and J genes are those of that table, whereas D and trimming came from the DNA. The sample table holds about 95,000 clones, of which around 90% were seen once. The top ten hold roughly 5% of the sample.

The sequence derives from a man in his sixties with COVID-19, enrolled during active disease. Input material: peripheral blood.

The sequence in DNA is TGTGCCAGCGAGCCACCCGCGAACACCGGGGAGCTGTTTTTT. Its amino acids are CASEPPANTGELFF. Rearrangement joined TRBV9 to TRBJ2-2; the D gene lacks a confident call. V lost 7 bases and J lost 0 bases; the stretch between them is 10 bases long. The CDR3 contains 14 residues, cysteine and phenylalanine counted. Only the CDR3 portion is preserved as DNA: 42 bases, with reading frame beginning at the first base. For CDR1 and CDR2, the germline V gene lists SGDLS and YYNGEE.